Reported below is one T cell receptor (beta chain). Its matching antigen is unknown. Via MiXCR, TCRdb re-called the multiplex PCR reads, giving one row per CDR3 protein. Of about 13,000 distinct CDR3 sequences in the sample, 50% are singletons; the top ten hold about 38%. CDR1 LNHNV and CDR2 YYDKDF come from the germline V gene (reference sequence). V dropped 8 bases and J dropped 0; count of bases not matched to a gene: 13. The CDR3 is made up of 17 amino acids. This sample is drawn from a study of breast tumors, draining lymph nodes, adjacent tissues. Study findings and constraints: Tumor TCR diversity was below lymph nodes but above nontumor tissue. Most tumor T cells seemingly derive from lymph node, then expand in tumor.

This chain uses TRBV15 with TRBJ2-1; 7 nucleotides line up with TRBD2. The receptor was isolated from a female donor with breast cancer. Some clones in this sample may be carry-over from other donors' samples. Sequencing was performed on tumor-adjacent breast tissue. CDR3: CATGRTSVLSSYNEQFF. CDR3 sequence (DNA): TGTGCCACCGGACGAACTAGCGTCCTGAGCTCCTACAATGAGCAGTTCTTC. Complete variable domain (other parts from reference TRBV15 and TRBJ2-1): DAMVIQNPRYQVTQFGKPVTLSCSQTLNHNVMYWYQQKSSQAPKLLFHYYDKDFNNEADTPDNFQSRRPNTSFCFLDIRSPGLGDTAMYLCATGRTSVLSSYNEQFFGPGTRLTVL.